The following is a TCR beta chain sequence with its context. Trimming took 4 bases from V and 2 from J; bases not matched to a gene: 7. Per germline, CDR1 SGHAT and CDR2 FQNNGV. The length of the CDR3 is 15 residues. This sample is part of a study of T cells in localized non-small cell lung cancer. Method: immunoSEQ multiplex PCR; TCRdb's copy keeps in-frame clones and lacks some. The table shows around 140,000 clones, with 89% occurring only once. This chain uses TRBV11-2 with TRBJ2-7; 8 bases fit TRBD2. Sequenced material: peripheral blood, taken before any cancer treatment. This TCR was sampled from a female donor of 60 years or more with stage I lung adenocarcinoma. The CDR3 sequence is CASSSLAGYTYEQYF. The CDR3 nucleotides are TGTGCCAGCAGCTCTCTAGCGGGTTATACCTACGAGCAGTACTTC.